Below are 19 T cell receptor beta chains sequenced from a single sample in a study of T cell repertoires in cytomegalovirus infection. Antigen specificity for these receptors is unknown. In TCRdb, the reads were re-called with MiXCR into one record per CDR3 protein. The repertoire has fewer than 85,000 distinct CDR3 sequences, 45% to 50% of them found once; the top ten carry more than 80%. The source was CD8+ T cells from cultured PBMCs, collected from culture after CMV antigen stimulation. These receptors all come from a human donor in good health (CMV status not recorded). Some clones in this sample may be carry-over from other donors' samples.

The chain couples TRBV5-1 to TRBJ2-2; TRBD1 agrees at 11 bases. This CDR3 has 18 residues. Germline CDR1 SGHRS, CDR2 YFSETQ. The trim removed 0 bases at V and 7 bases at J, leaving 11 bases unmatched. The CDR3 coding sequence is TGCGCCAGCAGCTTGGAGGAAAGGACAGGGGGCTCTGGCGGGGAGCTGTTTTTT. Translating gives CASSLEERTGGSGGELFF.

The chain recombines TRBV6-1 with TRBJ2-1; TRBD2 is a possible D gene (5 bases). Trimming pared 5 bases from V and 11 bases from J, leaving 10 bases between. The CDR3 covers 11 residues. The germline CDR1 and CDR2 sequences are MNHNS and SASEGT. CDR3 loop: CASSYRDKQFF. Here the CDR3 DNA reads TGTGCCAGCAGTTACCGGGATAAGCAGTTCTTC.

V gene TRBV19 combines with J gene TRBJ1-2; D gene ambiguous. With 5 bases removed from V and 5 bases from J, the gap between germline ends came to 21 bases. This CDR3 is built from 16 residues. Germline V gene data show CDR1 as LNHDA and CDR2 as SQIVND (reference sequence). The CDR3 coding sequence is TGTGCCAGTAGTGATACTGGCGGCTATTCTCCATATGGCTACACCTTC. Its protein product is CASSDTGGYSPYGYTF.

The gene calls are TRBV27 and TRBJ1-5, with 7 bases lining up with TRBD1. CDR1 and CDR2 (germline): MNHEY, SMNVEV (reference sequence). The CDR3 totals 18 residues. Trimming took 6 bases from V and 6 from J; bases not matched to a gene: 20. As DNA, the CDR3 is TGTGCCAGCAGGATTACAGGGGCGGGGGGGACCGGGGGTCAGCCCCAGCATTTT. Translation gives CASRITGAGGTGGQPQHF.

The CDR3 sequence: CASSLGPGELFF. The DNA of the CDR3 is TGTGCCAGCAGTTTAGGCCCCGGGGAGCTGTTTTTT. The chain is built from TRBV27 and TRBJ2-2; D gene unclear. V was cut by 2 bases and J by 6 bases, with 4 bases left in between. The CDR3 is 12 amino acids. Germline CDR1 is MNHEY and CDR2 is SMNVEV (reference sequence).

This rearrangement joins TRBV6-2 or TRBV6-3 to TRBJ2-2; 7 bases are shared with TRBD2. Trimming removed 5 bases from V and 4 bases from J; junction bases left unmatched: 19. The CDR3 sequence is 19 residues long. The germline V gene has CDR1 MNHEY and CDR2 SVGEGT. The CDR3 reads CASSPDWTGLKAGTGELFF. DNA of the CDR3: TGTGCCAGCAGTCCTGATTGGACGGGACTAAAGGCGGGCACCGGGGAGCTGTTTTTT.

DNA for the CDR3: TGTGCCATCAAAAAGGGTTTAATCGGAAACGAGCAGTACTTC. It encodes CAIKKGLIGNEQYF. The chain has TRBV10-3 and TRBJ2-7, with D unclear. This CDR3 has 14 amino acids. V lost 7 bases, J lost 5 bases, and 18 bases lay in between. Germline loops: CDR1 ENHRY, CDR2 SYGVKD.

The chain employs TRBV12-3 or TRBV12-4 and TRBJ2-7; possible D gene TRBD2, 5 bases. V lost 4 bases and J 3 bases, leaving 13 bases between the germline ends. The CDR3 consists of 14 residues. DNA for the CDR3: TGTGCCAGCAGTTCCGGACTGGGTATCTACGAGCAGTACTTC. Translating it yields CASSSGLGIYEQYF.

The chain is built from TRBV2 and TRBJ2-3, with D perhaps TRBD1 or TRBD2 (5 bases each). Germline loops: CDR1 SNHLY, CDR2 FYNNEI. This CDR3 region has 13 residues. V lost 8 bases and J 2 bases, leaving 11 bases between the germline ends. This chain's CDR3 is CASGGAFTDTQYF. In nucleotides, the CDR3 is TGTGCCAGCGGGGGAGCCTTCACAGATACGCAGTATTTT. Variable domain in full (rest from reference TRBV2 and TRBJ2-3): EPEVTQTPSHQVTQMGQEVILRCVPISNHLYFYWYRQILGQKVEFLVSFYNNEISEKSEIFDDQFSVERPDGSNFTLKIRSTKLEDSAMYFCASGGAFTDTQYFGPGTRLTVL.

The chain joins TRBV11-2 to TRBJ2-5; perhaps TRBD2 as D (6 bases). There are 15 residues in the CDR3. The V end was cut by 1 base, the J end by 1 base, with 10 bases between. Germline V gene sequence: CDR1 SGHAT, CDR2 FQNNGV. CDR3 coding DNA: TGTGCCAGCAGCTTAGTTCGGGACTTCCAAGAGACCCAGTACTTC. This encodes CASSLVRDFQETQYF. The whole variable domain, filled in from reference TRBV11-2 and TRBJ2-5, reads EAGVAQSPRYKIIEKRQSVAFWCNPISGHATLYWYQQILGQGPKLLIQFQNNGVVDDSQLPKDRFSAERLKGVDSTLKIQPAKLEDSAVYLCASSLVRDFQETQYFGPGTRLLVL.

The CDR3 sequence: CSVDSPQGTDTQYF. The CDR3 nucleotides read TGCAGCGTTGATAGCCCTCAGGGCACAGATACGCAGTATTTT. This chain connects TRBV29-1 to TRBJ2-3; D gene uncertain. CDR3 length: 14 residues. Per germline, CDR1 SQVTM and CDR2 ANQGSEA. Deletions cut 3 bases from V and 1 base from J, with 11 bases between.

This chain uses TRBV7-2 with TRBJ1-1; D is unclear. Trimming left V 5 bases short and J 4 bases short, with 14 bases between. CDR1 and CDR2 (germline): SGHTA, FQGNSA. The CDR3 spans 14 residues. CDR3 DNA sequence: TGTGCCAGCAGCCCAGTACAACACCCCACTGAAGCTTTCTTT. Protein product: CASSPVQHPTEAFF. Filled out from reference TRBV7-2 and TRBJ1-1, the complete variable domain reads GAGVSQSPSNKVTEKGKDVELRCDPISGHTALYWYRQSLGQGLEFLIYFQGNSAPDKSGLPSDRFSAERTGGSVSTLTIQRTQQEDSAVYLCASSPVQHPTEAFFGQGTRLTVV.

The V call is TRBV7-8, the J call TRBJ2-2; 7 bases align to TRBD2. The V and J ends lost 6 bases and 5 bases, in that order; junction bases with no gene match: 6. Germline-derived CDR1 and CDR2 are SGHVS and FQNEAQ. The CDR3 sequence is 14 residues long. CDR3: CASRRPGGTGELFF. As DNA, the CDR3 is TGTGCCAGCAGACGTCCCGGGGGGACCGGGGAGCTGTTTTTT.

V usage is TRBV11-2 and J usage is TRBJ2-7, with 11 nucleotides matching TRBD2. The CDR3 length is 15 residues. CDR1 and CDR2 (germline): SGHAT, FQNNGV. V lost 2 bases and J lost 6; bases outside the gene matches: 6. The CDR3 DNA sequence: TGTGCCAGCAGCTTAATCCTAGCGGGAGGATCCGAGCAGTACTTC. This codes for CASSLILAGGSEQYF.

The rearrangement links TRBV27 to TRBJ2-7; D could derive from TRBD1 or TRBD2 (5 bases each). This CDR3 is built from 16 residues. V shed 5 bases and J shed 6 bases, with 23 bases lying between them. Germline V lookup: CDR1 MNHEY, CDR2 SMNVEV (reference sequence). The CDR3 nucleotides are TGTGCCAGCAGTCCGTGGGACGGTTTTTCCTCCACCGAGCAGTACTTC. Translation: CASSPWDGFSSTEQYF.

Only a few counts were recorded for this clonotype. The J gene is TRBJ2-3, the V gene TRBV7-9; maybe TRBD2 (6 bases). The length of the CDR3 is 18 residues. Germline V lookup: CDR1 SEHNR, CDR2 FQNEAQ (reference sequence). Between the trimmed V and J ends, which lost 3 bases and 0 bases, there was a span of 19 bases. DNA for the CDR3: TGTGCCAGCAGCTTTGGAGGGTCCCTCAACACTAGCACAGATACGCAGTATTTT. The encoded protein is CASSFGGSLNTSTDTQYF.

V gene TRBV24-1 combines with J gene TRBJ1-1; maybe TRBD1 (5 bases). The V gene's germline CDR1 is KGHDR and CDR2 SFDVKD. The CDR3 consists of 11 residues. The V end lost 10 bases, the J end lost 4 bases, and 9 bases lay between the germline ends. The CDR3 DNA follows: TGTGCCACTCGAAGGGGCACTGAAGCTTTCTTT. Translation gives CATRRGTEAFF.

The chain links TRBV7-7 to TRBJ2-1, with D uncertain. The CDR3 spans 15 residues. Per the germline V gene, CDR1 is SSHAT and CDR2 is FNYEAQ (reference sequence). V was shortened by 0 bases and J by 3 bases, with 9 bases between the two germline ends. The CDR3 spells CASSLAQASYNEQFF. CDR3 DNA: TGTGCCAGCAGCTTAGCGCAGGCTAGCTACAATGAGCAGTTCTTC.

This clonotype was counted only a few times. The chain recombines TRBV12-3 or TRBV12-4 with TRBJ1-1; D gene unclear. The CDR3 runs to 13 residues. The V end was cut by 3 bases, the J end by 3 bases, with 8 bases between. The CDR3 region has the DNA TGTGCCAGCAGTTTTAAGGGCTACACTGAAGCTTTCTTT. Its protein product is CASSFKGYTEAFF.